This T cell receptor (beta chain) was recorded in a study of T cells after yellow fever vaccination. Study in general: Libraries from low-cell-number fractions were prepared with the SMART-Seq v4 Ultra Low Input RNA kit. Study results and caveats: Contaminating bulk clonotypes could be abundant in FACS-sorted repertoires. After the booster, 95% to 98% of CD4 and 88% of CD8 primary-response clones were re-detected.

The 5'RACE template-switching step produced TCR cDNA and added a universal primer site and UMIs. In TCRdb, the 5' RACE reads were re-called with MiXCR into one record per CDR3 protein. The table includes some 350,000 distinct CDR3 sequences, approximately 10% detected once. With regard to this clonotype: The antigen remains undetermined.

The V gene lost 2 bases and the J gene lost 7 bases, with 18 bases spanning the gap. Germline lookup yields CDR1 MDHEN and CDR2 SYDVKM. The CDR3 is 16 residues long. This receptor was obtained from a man younger than 30 who received the YFV17D yellow fever vaccine. This chain links TRBV28 with TRBJ2-4, with D perhaps TRBD2 (6 bases). Sequenced material: PBMCs, taken on the day of the first yellow fever vaccination. The CDR3 sequence is CASSLATAQGGNIQYF. CDR3 in DNA: TGTGCCAGCAGTTTAGCTACAGCCCAGGGAGGTAACATTCAGTACTTC.